Listed below are T cell receptor beta chains from one sample, sequenced in a study of CD8 T cells in Susac syndrome. TCRdb redid the calling of the immunoSEQ multiplex PCR reads with MiXCR, one entry per CDR3 protein. The sample has over 150,000 distinct CDR3 sequences; 85% to 95% are singletons. Source material: CD4+ T cells from PBMCs. These TCRs come from a human donor with Susac syndrome. CDR3s include the opening cysteine and the closing phenylalanine or tryptophan. A D gene is named only where the DNA matches it firmly. Expanded clones are given a class, and other clones once, few, many or no size at all.

clone_size	d_call	j_call	v_call	cdr3_aa	cdr3_nt
NA	NA	TRBJ1-1	TRBV29-1	CNSRRGTEAFF	TGCAACTCCAGGCGGGGGACTGAAGCTTTCTTT
NA	NA	TRBJ2-7	TRBV7-3	CASSLTERTPYEQYF	TGTGCCAGCAGCTTAACGGAACGGACCCCCTACGAGCAGTACTTC
NA	TRBD2	TRBJ2-1	TRBV24-1	CATSDPPGLAETDNEQFF	TGTGCCACCAGTGATCCCCCGGGACTAGCGGAGACCGACAATGAGCAGTTCTTC
NA	NA	TRBJ1-5	TRBV12-3/TRBV12-4	CASSFIEGNNQPQHF	TGTGCCAGCAGTTTTATCGAGGGTAACAATCAGCCCCAGCATTTT
NA	NA	TRBJ1-1	TRBV4-1	CASSQERGAEAFF	TGCGCCAGCAGCCAAGAACGGGGAGCTGAAGCTTTCTTT
NA	NA	TRBJ2-3	TRBV24-1	CATSSTLADSTDTQYF	TGTGCCACCAGTTCCACCCTAGCTGATAGCACAGATACGCAGTATTTT
NA	TRBD2	TRBJ2-3	TRBV20-1	CSARGVTSGVTDTQYF	TGCAGTGCTAGAGGGGTGACTAGCGGGGTCACAGATACGCAGTATTTT
NA	TRBD1	TRBJ1-4	TRBV20-1	CSAKGTGAEKLFF	TGCAGTGCCAAAGGGACAGGGGCTGAAAAACTGTTTTTT
NA	NA	TRBJ1-4	TRBV7-9	CASSLALHNRVTNEKLFF	TGTGCCAGCAGCTTAGCTCTCCACAACCGGGTGACTAATGAAAAACTGTTTTTT
NA	TRBD2	TRBJ2-7	TRBV4-2	CASSQDGGSSYEQYF	TGTGCCAGCAGCCAAGACGGGGGGTCATCCTACGAGCAGTACTTC
NA	NA	TRBJ2-4	TRBV14	CASSHLLAKNIQYF	TGTGCCAGCAGCCATTTACTAGCCAAAAACATTCAGTACTTC
NA	TRBD2	TRBJ2-2	TRBV11-2	CASSPGTSEAGELFF	TGTGCCAGCAGCCCGGGGACTAGCGAGGCCGGGGAGCTGTTTTTT
NA	TRBD2	TRBJ2-2	TRBV5-1	CASSLGLAGAALTNTGELFF	TGCGCCAGCAGCTTGGGACTAGCGGGGGCCGCGCTAACGAACACCGGGGAGCTGTTTTTT
NA	TRBD1	TRBJ2-2	TRBV20-1	CSASRTGRGGELFF	TGCAGTGCTTCCAGGACAGGGCGGGGCGGGGAGCTGTTTTTT
NA	TRBD1	TRBJ1-5	TRBV27	CASRPTGVGNQPQHF	TGTGCCAGCAGACCGACAGGGGTAGGCAATCAGCCCCAGCATTTT
NA	TRBD1	TRBJ1-2	TRBV28	CASTRTGINYGYTF	TGTGCCAGCACCAGGACAGGGATTAACTATGGCTACACCTTC
NA	NA	TRBJ2-7	TRBV7-9	CASSFGNEQYF	TGTGCCAGCTCGTTTGGAAACGAGCAGTACTTC
NA	TRBD1	TRBJ1-2	TRBV3-1	CASSHTRDRVPNYGYTF	TGTGCCAGCAGCCATACCCGGGACAGGGTACCTAACTATGGCTACACCTTC
NA	NA	TRBJ1-2	TRBV2	CASSEGNLLSYGYTF	TGTGCCAGCAGTGAAGGGAACCTACTTTCTTATGGCTACACCTTC
NA	TRBD1	TRBJ2-7	TRBV30	CAWSQDRSSYEQYF	TGTGCCTGGAGCCAGGACAGGAGCTCCTACGAGCAGTACTTC
once	NA	TRBJ1-4	TRBV10-3	CAISVANNEKLFF	TGTGCCATCAGTGTAGCGAATAATGAAAAACTGTTTTTT
NA	NA	TRBJ2-7	TRBV20-1	CSARSRDGAYEQYF	TGCAGTGCTAGAAGCCGGGACGGGGCCTACGAGCAGTACTTC
NA	NA	TRBJ2-5	TRBV20-1	CSARDRRSGETQYF	TGCAGTGCTAGAGATCGGAGGTCCGGTGAGACCCAGTACTTC
NA	TRBD1	TRBJ2-2	TRBV20-1	CSAPSQGATGELFF	TGCAGTGCTCCCTCACAGGGGGCGACCGGGGAGCTGTTTTTT
NA	NA	TRBJ1-1	TRBV27	CASSFQPGPEAFF	TGTGCCAGCAGTTTTCAACCGGGACCGGAAGCTTTCTTT
NA	NA	TRBJ2-3	TRBV29-1	CSARAGGTTDTQYF	TGCAGCGCACGGGCCGGGGGCACCACAGATACGCAGTATTTT
NA	TRBD1	TRBJ2-3	TRBV10-3	CATGQGSTDTQYF	TGTGCCACCGGACAGGGGAGCACAGATACGCAGTATTTT
NA	NA	TRBJ2-5	TRBV20-1	CSQGGANRETQYF	TGCAGCCAGGGGGGGGCCAACCGGGAGACCCAGTACTTC
once	NA	TRBJ1-1	TRBV7-2	CASSLAPGSRNTEAFF	TGTGCCAGCAGCTTAGCCCCAGGGAGTAGGAACACTGAAGCTTTCTTT
NA	NA	TRBJ1-1	TRBV16	CASSQAVGTEAFF	TGTGCCAGCAGCCAAGCAGTTGGCACTGAAGCTTTCTTT